These T cell receptor beta chains were read from a single sample in a study of regulatory dendritic cells for organ transplantation. Sequencing used immunoSEQ multiplex PCR; TCRdb keeps in-frame clones, though not all of them. This table holds about 34,000 clones, 85% to 90% found once. Sequencing was done on a sample of naive CD4+ T cells from blood. The receptors derive from a human donor in good health. Each CDR3 is given with its conserved first and last residue. Fields, in order: J gene, D gene, V gene, clone size, CDR3 DNA, CDR3 protein. The D gene is left open where the match is weak. Size tells how often a clone was seen (once, few, many) or the class of an expanded clone, and some rows leave it out.

j_call: TRBJ1-3
d_call: -
v_call: TRBV13
clone_size: -
cdr3_nt: TGTGCCAGCAGCCTAGGACAGCCTGGAAACACCATATATTTT
cdr3_aa: CASSLGQPGNTIYF

j_call: TRBJ2-2
d_call: TRBD1
v_call: TRBV2
clone_size: -
cdr3_nt: TGTGCCAGCAGTAAACAGGGGCCCATGAACACCGGGGAGCTGTTTTTT
cdr3_aa: CASSKQGPMNTGELFF

j_call: TRBJ2-1
d_call: TRBD2
v_call: TRBV5-1
clone_size: few
cdr3_nt: TGCGCCAGCAGCTTGGTGGCTAGCGGAACCTCCTACAATGAGCAGTTCTTC
cdr3_aa: CASSLVASGTSYNEQFF

j_call: TRBJ2-6
d_call: -
v_call: TRBV27
clone_size: -
cdr3_nt: TGTGCCAGCAGCGAACACAGGGTACCGGGGGCCAACGTCCTGACTTTC
cdr3_aa: CASSEHRVPGANVLTF

j_call: TRBJ1-6
d_call: -
v_call: TRBV7-9
clone_size: -
cdr3_nt: TGTGCCAGCAGCTTAGGTCAGGGTCGCTCCTATAATTCACCCCTCCACTTT
cdr3_aa: CASSLGQGRSYNSPLHF

j_call: TRBJ1-5
d_call: TRBD1
v_call: TRBV5-1
clone_size: -
cdr3_nt: TGCGCCAGCAGCCCGCAGGGGGCAAATCAGCCCCAGCATTTT
cdr3_aa: CASSPQGANQPQHF

j_call: TRBJ2-6
d_call: -
v_call: TRBV7-8
clone_size: once
cdr3_nt: TGTGCCAGCAGCTTAAAAATAGCCGGGGCCTCTGGGGCCAACGTCCTGACTTTC
cdr3_aa: CASSLKIAGASGANVLTF

j_call: TRBJ2-3
d_call: TRBD2
v_call: TRBV27
clone_size: -
cdr3_nt: TGTGCCAGCAGTCCCCGGAAGGGACTAGCGGACTTACGCACAGATACGCAGTATTTT
cdr3_aa: CASSPRKGLADLRTDTQYF

j_call: TRBJ1-2
d_call: -
v_call: TRBV19
clone_size: -
cdr3_nt: TGTGCCAGTAGCTTTCGCGGCAGGGGCACCTCTAACTATGGCTACACCTTC
cdr3_aa: CASSFRGRGTSNYGYTF

j_call: TRBJ2-7
d_call: TRBD2
v_call: TRBV4-2
clone_size: -
cdr3_nt: TGTGCCAGCAGCCAAGGGGGCACTAGCGACGAGCAGTACTTC
cdr3_aa: CASSQGGTSDEQYF

j_call: TRBJ1-1
d_call: -
v_call: TRBV21-1
clone_size: -
cdr3_nt: TGTGCCAGCAGCCCACCGGAGAACACTGAAGCTTTCTTT
cdr3_aa: CASSPPENTEAFF

j_call: TRBJ2-7
d_call: TRBD2
v_call: TRBV29-1
clone_size: -
cdr3_nt: TGCAGCGTTGAAGGGACTAGCGGGAGCGCGCAGTACTTC
cdr3_aa: CSVEGTSGSAQYF